The 29 T cell receptor beta chains listed next were all sequenced from one sample in a study of T cell responses to AZD1222 COVID-19 vaccine. Sequencing was performed with immunoSEQ multiplex PCR; in TCRdb, only in-frame clones are kept and a portion is missing. The sample includes 110,000 or so clones, roughly 87% of them seen just once. Material: peripheral blood, obtained on day 0 of MenACWY control vaccination. The source is an adult in good health.

This chain connects TRBV5-1 to TRBJ1-4; D remains unclear. The length of the CDR3 is 15 residues. Germline-derived CDR1 and CDR2 are SGHRS and YFSETQ. V lost 0 bases to trimming and J lost 8 bases, with 14 bases between them. For the CDR3, the DNA is TGCGCCAGCAGCTTGGACCGGGCCCGAGGGGAAAAACTGTTTTTT. This translates into CASSLDRARGEKLFF. Drawing the rest from reference TRBV5-1 and TRBJ1-4, the complete variable domain is KAGVTQTPRYLIKTRGQQVTLSCSPISGHRSVSWYQQTPGQGLQFLFEYFSETQRNKGNFPGRFSGRQFSNSRSEMNVSTLELGDSALYLCASSLDRARGEKLFFGSGTQLSVL.

This chain joins TRBV10-3 and TRBJ2-1, with 10 bases aligning to TRBD2. The ends lost 3 bases at V and 8 bases at J; junction bases unmatched: 4. The germline CDR1 and CDR2 sequences are ENHRY and SYGVKD. The CDR3 is 14 amino acids. CDR3 sequence reads: CAISDPGTSDEQFF. CDR3 nucleotides: TGTGCCATCAGTGACCCAGGGACTAGCGATGAGCAGTTCTTC.

This clone appeared once. The chain combines TRBV4-1 with TRBJ2-7, with a tentative D call TRBD1 (5 bases). With 1 base removed from V and 2 bases from J, the gap between germline ends came to 12 bases. Per germline, CDR1 MGHRA and CDR2 YSYEKL. The CDR3 extends over 15 amino acids. The CDR3 protein is CASSQGETVTYEQYF. DNA of the CDR3: TGCGCCAGCAGCCAAGGCGAGACAGTTACCTACGAGCAGTACTTC.

This clone was observed once. This chain connects TRBV7-2 to TRBJ1-5; D is uncertain. CDR3 size: 18 residues. The germline V and J ends were trimmed by 1 base and 2 bases, with 18 bases remaining between them. CDR1 and CDR2 from the germline V gene are SGHTA and FQGNSA. CDR3 loop: CASSLDGHLGHGNQPQHF. The CDR3 DNA reads TGTGCCAGCAGCTTAGATGGGCACCTAGGGCATGGCAATCAGCCCCAGCATTTT.

This clone was seen once. CDR3 DNA: TGTGCCAGCAGCCGGGGCCCGGGAGGAGGGGAGACCCAGTACTTC. This gives the protein CASSRGPGGGETQYF. The rearrangement uses TRBV5-6 and TRBJ2-5, with 7 bases that match TRBD2. This CDR3 has 15 amino acids. The ends lost 4 bases at V and 5 bases at J; junction bases unmatched: 11. The germline V gene encodes CDR1 SGHDT and CDR2 YYEEEE.

The rearrangement uses TRBV28 and TRBJ1-6; 8 nucleotides line up with TRBD1. V shed 11 bases, J shed 8 bases, and the junction held 5 bases outside the gene matches. CDR1 is MDHEN, CDR2 SYDVKM, per germline. The CDR3 covers 12 residues. CDR3 residues: CAGGQGDSPLHF. As DNA, the CDR3 is TGTGCCGGAGGACAGGGTGATTCACCCCTCCACTTT. The full variable domain, with the rest looked up from reference TRBV28 and TRBJ1-6, is DVKVTQSSRYLVKRTGEKVFLECVQDMDHENMFWYRQDPGLGLRLIYFSYDVKMKEKGDIPEGYSVSREKKERFSLILESASTNQTSMYLCAGGQGDSPLHFGNGTRLTVT.

The V call is TRBV4-2, the J call TRBJ2-5; no reliable D call. Trimming shortened V by 0 bases and J by 1 base, and 9 bases separated the two germline ends. CDR3 length equals 15 residues. The germline CDR1 and CDR2 sequences are LGHNA and YNFKEQ. CDR3 sequence: CASSQDFSPQETQYF. The CDR3 DNA is TGTGCCAGCAGCCAAGATTTTAGCCCCCAAGAGACCCAGTACTTC.

The chain uses TRBV10-3 and TRBJ1-2; unclear D gene. V was pared by 6 bases and J by 8 bases, with 16 bases between. The germline V gene encodes CDR1 ENHRY and CDR2 SYGVKD. This CDR3 comprises 13 residues. CDR3 in amino acids: CAIRPTSEGGYTF. DNA for the CDR3: TGTGCCATCAGACCAACGTCGGAGGGCGGCTACACCTTC.

The rearrangement links TRBV6-2 or TRBV6-3 to TRBJ1-2; D not resolved. There are 11 residues in the CDR3. Germline CDR1 is MNHEY and CDR2 is SVGEGT. V was cut by 0 bases and J by 7 bases, with 3 bases left in between. CDR3 coding DNA: TGTGCCAGCAGTTACTCAAGTGGCTACACCTTC. It encodes CASSYSSGYTF.

This chain links TRBV9 with TRBJ1-6; 8 bases agree with TRBD1. The ends lost 4 bases at V and 5 bases at J; junction bases unmatched: 8. The CDR3 length is 16 residues. Germline V gene sequence: CDR1 SGDLS, CDR2 YYNGEE. The CDR3 loop reads CASSPGQAQHNSPLHF. DNA for the CDR3: TGTGCCAGCAGCCCGGGACAGGCGCAACATAATTCACCCCTCCACTTT.

The CDR3 region is CASTRGGYEATEAFF. In DNA form, the CDR3 reads TGTGCCAGCACCCGCGGGGGATATGAGGCCACTGAAGCTTTCTTT. This chain joins TRBV9 and TRBJ1-1, with TRBD1 as a possible D gene (5 bases). V lost 6 bases and J lost 4, with 19 bases in between. CDR3 length: 15 residues. Germline V lookup: CDR1 SGDLS, CDR2 YYNGEE.

The chain is built from TRBV29-1 and TRBJ2-1; 8 nucleotides match TRBD2. The CDR3 extends over 14 amino acids. With V trimmed by 5 bases and J by 4 bases, 7 bases remained unmatched. In germline, CDR1 is SQVTM, CDR2 ANQGSEA. CDR3 DNA: TGCAGCGTTCTTACTAGCGGAGCATACAATGAGCAGTTCTTC. Protein: CSVLTSGAYNEQFF.

The rearrangement links TRBV6-5 to TRBJ1-2, with 10 bases that match TRBD1. Germline CDR1 and CDR2: MNHEY and SVGAGI. This CDR3 has 13 residues. Trimming took 6 bases from V and 4 from J; bases not matched to a gene: 2. The CDR3 coding sequence is TGTGCCAGCAGACGGACAGGGGGCTATGGCTACACCTTC. It is translated as CASRRTGGYGYTF.

The gene calls are TRBV3-1 (or the pseudogene TRBV3-2) and TRBJ1-1, with TRBD1 matching 8 bases. V shed 0 bases and J 1 base; nucleotides not matched to a gene: 10. Germline values: CDR1 LGHDT, CDR2 YNNKEL (reference sequence). CDR3 length: 18 amino acids. The CDR3 loop reads CASSQDIGDRGSNTEAFF. As DNA, the CDR3 is TGTGCCAGCAGCCAAGATATCGGAGACAGGGGCTCGAACACTGAAGCTTTCTTT.

The chain employs TRBV4-3 and TRBJ1-2; D possibly corresponds to TRBD1 (6 bases). Trimming shortened V by 1 base and J by 0 bases, and 9 bases separated the two germline ends. The CDR3 extends over 15 amino acids. The V gene's germline CDR1 is LGHNA and CDR2 YSLEER. Written as DNA, the CDR3 is TGCGCCAGCAGCCAAGGACAGGTTACTAACTATGGCTACACCTTC. Amino acids: CASSQGQVTNYGYTF.

This chain links TRBV30 with TRBJ2-2; D is possibly TRBD2 (5 bases). Looked up from germline, CDR1 is GTSNPN and CDR2 is SVGIG (reference sequence). V was cut by 0 bases and J by 1 base, with 9 bases left in between. The CDR3 runs 15 residues. CDR3 amino acids: CAWSVPGENTGELFF. CDR3 sequence (DNA): TGTGCCTGGAGTGTACCCGGGGAGAACACCGGGGAGCTGTTTTTT.

The CDR3 region is CASSSTGMDEKLFF. In nucleotides, the CDR3 is TGTGCCAGCAGCTCGACAGGGATGGATGAAAAACTGTTTTTT. The chain uses TRBV28 and TRBJ1-4; 7 nucleotides match TRBD1. Germline CDR1 MDHEN, CDR2 SYDVKM. The V segment lost 6 bases and the J segment 6 bases; nucleotides outside the gene matches: 7. This CDR3 comprises 14 residues.

This clone was detected only once. The genes are TRBV28 and TRBJ1-1, with 8 positions matching TRBD1. Germline-derived CDR1 and CDR2 are MDHEN and SYDVKM. Trimming removed 8 bases from V and 4 bases from J; junction bases left unmatched: 3. This CDR3 is built from 12 residues. CDR3 sequence reads: CASGRGLTEAFF. The CDR3 DNA reads TGTGCCAGCGGCAGGGGGCTCACTGAAGCTTTCTTT.

The chain carries TRBV9 and TRBJ1-2; weak D call: TRBD1 (6 bases). CDR1 SGDLS and CDR2 YYNGEE come from the germline V gene. The CDR3 has 14 residues. The germline V and J ends were trimmed by 0 bases and 8 bases, with 14 bases remaining between them. The CDR3 DNA sequence: TGTGCCAGCAGCGTAGAACAGGGTCCCTGGGGCTACACCTTC. This gives the protein CASSVEQGPWGYTF. The variable domain in full, completed from reference TRBV9 and TRBJ1-2, reads DSGVTQTPKHLITATGQRVTLRCSPRSGDLSVYWYQQSLDQGLQFLIQYYNGEERAKGNILERFSAQQFPDLHSELNLSSLELGDSALYFCASSVEQGPWGYTFGSGTRLTVV.

V usage is TRBV29-1 and J usage is TRBJ1-2, with TRBD1 as a possible D gene (5 bases). V lost 6 bases, J lost 3 bases, and 11 bases lay in between. The germline gives CDR1 SQVTM, CDR2 ANQGSEA. The length of the CDR3 is 12 residues. For the CDR3, the DNA is TGCAGCGTCGTAAGACAGTACTATGGCTACACCTTC. Its protein is CSVVRQYYGYTF.

The V gene is TRBV9, the J gene TRBJ1-2; D is unclear. With 6 bases removed from V and 4 bases from J, the gap between germline ends came to 10 bases. This CDR3 contains 12 residues. The germline V gene encodes CDR1 SGDLS and CDR2 YYNGEE. The CDR3 sequence is CASTRVAYGYTF. The CDR3 DNA reads as TGTGCCAGCACGCGGGTCGCCTATGGCTACACCTTC.

The chain links TRBV29-1 to TRBJ1-5; D is possibly TRBD1 (6 bases). This CDR3 region has 13 residues. V was cut by 7 bases and J by 7 bases, with 17 bases left in between. Germline V CDR1 and CDR2: SQVTM, ANQGSEA. As DNA, the CDR3 is TGCAGCGCAAAAAGGGACAACTCCCAGCCCCAGCATTTT. Protein: CSAKRDNSQPQHF.

This clone was seen a single time. This chain links TRBV13 with TRBJ2-5; D may match TRBD1 or TRBD2 (5 bases each). Germline CDR1 and CDR2: PRHDT and FYEKMQ (reference sequence). The CDR3 is made up of 14 amino acids. With 5 bases removed from V and 2 bases from J, the gap between germline ends came to 12 bases. The CDR3 DNA reads TGTGCCAGCAGCCGGGGACGGCCGCAAGAGACCCAGTACTTC. As protein: CASSRGRPQETQYF.

J is TRBJ1-5 and V is TRBV28; TRBD1 matches at 7 bases. Germline assignment: CDR1 MDHEN and CDR2 SYDVKM. The CDR3 is 13 amino acids. V gave up 6 bases and J gave up 8 bases; unmatched junction bases: 7. This chain's CDR3 is CASRTGLWEPQHF. For the CDR3, the DNA is TGTGCCAGCAGGACAGGGCTTTGGGAGCCCCAGCATTTT.

The rearrangement links TRBV7-9 to TRBJ1-1, with TRBD1 matching 9 bases. This CDR3 spans 12 amino acids. V lost 4 bases, J lost 9 bases, and 3 bases stayed unmatched. Germline V gene data show CDR1 as SEHNR and CDR2 as FQNEAQ (reference sequence). For the CDR3, the DNA is TGTGCCAGCAGCTCAGGACAGGGGCAAGCTTTCTTT. Translating it yields CASSSGQGQAFF. Full variable domain (outside the CDR3, taken from reference TRBV7-9 and TRBJ1-1): DTGVSQNPRHKITKRGQNVTFRCDPISEHNRLYWYRQTLGQGPEFLTYFQNEAQLEKSRLLSDRFSAERPKGSFSTLEIQRTEQGDSAMYLCASSSGQGQAFFGQGTRLTVV.

CDR3 in amino acids: CASSQGGTNQPQHF. The CDR3 nucleotides read TGCGCCAGCAGCCAAGGCGGGACAAATCAGCCCCAGCATTTT. The rearrangement uses TRBV4-1 and TRBJ1-5, with D tentatively TRBD1 (6 bases). Germline CDR1 is MGHRA and CDR2 is YSYEKL. The V gene lost 1 base and the J gene lost 4 bases, with 8 bases spanning the gap. This CDR3 comprises 14 residues.

The chain joins TRBV4-1 to TRBJ1-6, with D hard to call. The V gene lost 0 bases and the J gene lost 7 bases, with 7 bases spanning the gap. Germline V CDR1 and CDR2: MGHRA, YSYEKL. The CDR3 contains 14 residues. The CDR3 here is CASSQERYNSPLHF. The CDR3 coding sequence is TGCGCCAGCAGCCAAGAAAGGTACAATTCACCCCTCCACTTT.

The chain recombines TRBV27 with TRBJ2-2; perhaps TRBD1 as D (6 bases). Germline CDR1 MNHEY, CDR2 SMNVEV (reference sequence). V was clipped by 5 bases and J by 7 bases, with 17 bases between them. This CDR3 is 15 amino acids long. CDR3 bases: TGTGCCAGCAGTCCCCTGGACAGATTGGGCGGGGAGCTGTTTTTT. Its protein product is CASSPLDRLGGELFF.

The chain joins TRBV28 to TRBJ1-3; D gene ambiguous. Germline V lookup: CDR1 MDHEN, CDR2 SYDVKM. The CDR3 has 15 residues. V lost 7 bases and J lost 2, with 15 bases in between. The CDR3, as DNA: TGTGCCAGCACTATAAACCCGAGGGCTGGAAACACCATATATTTT. Translated: CASTINPRAGNTIYF.